Below are 27 T cell receptor beta chains sequenced from a single sample in a study of cytomegalovirus exposure and HLA in healthy donors. PCR involved 60 Vbeta and 13 Jbeta primers. The assay was immunoSEQ multiplex PCR, and TCRdb's table has in-frame clones only and misses some. The table records about 160,000 clones, approximately 77% of them present only once. Sequencing was performed on PBMCs. These receptors all stem from a young man in good health and CMV-seronegative.

The V call is TRBV9, the J call TRBJ2-1; D unclear. V dropped 4 bases and J dropped 0 bases, with 11 bases sitting between them. Germline V CDR1 and CDR2: SGDLS, YYNGEE. The CDR3 is 15 residues long. CDR3 DNA sequence: TGTGCCAGCAGCCTCCGCCTCAGCTCCTACAATGAGCAGTTCTTC. Translating it yields CASSLRLSSYNEQFF.

On this clone: Germline is not matched at one junction end, which may reflect a read error. The V and J genes are TRBV7-9 and TRBJ1-1; tentatively, D is TRBD1 (5 bases). Germline assignment: CDR1 SEHNR and CDR2 FQNEAQ (reference sequence). This CDR3 has 16 amino acids. The CDR3 DNA sequence: TGTTCCAGCAGCCCAGGGAGAGGGGAGGGGTACACTGAAGCTTTCTTT. It yields the protein CSSSPGRGEGYTEAFF.

The genes are TRBV10-1 and TRBJ2-2, with 14 bases aligning to TRBD2. The CDR3 totals 17 residues. Germline CDR1 WNHNN, CDR2 SYGVQD (reference sequence). V was clipped by 0 bases and J by 7 bases; unmatched bases: 4. Here the CDR3 DNA reads TGCGCCAGCAGTGAGTCGGGACTAGCGGGAGCGAGCGGGGAGCTGTTTTTT. Its translation is CASSESGLAGASGELFF.

The chain couples TRBV4-3 to TRBJ2-1, with D possibly matching TRBD2 (6 bases). Germline V gene sequence: CDR1 LGHNA, CDR2 YSLEER. The CDR3 has 15 amino acids. V was pared by 1 base and J by 12 bases, with 19 bases between. CDR3 sequence: CASSQVGDFEGRQFF. In DNA, the CDR3 is TGCGCCAGCAGCCAAGTTGGGGACTTCGAGGGAAGGCAGTTCTTC.

The chain combines TRBV5-1 with TRBJ2-5; 13 bases are a match to TRBD2. The J call may be mistaken, given a closer DNA end match to TRBJ2-7. The CDR3 length is 14 residues. Germline V gene data show CDR1 as SGHRS and CDR2 as YFSETQ. CDR3 nucleotides: TGCGCCAGCGCAGGGACTAGCGGGAACAACGAGCAGTACTTC. The encoded protein is CASAGTSGNNEQYF.

The chain is built from TRBV4-3 and TRBJ1-4; the D gene is possibly TRBD1 (5 bases). V gave up 0 bases and J gave up 10 bases, with 12 bases separating them. Per the germline V gene, CDR1 is LGHNA and CDR2 is YSLEER. CDR3 size: 14 residues. The CDR3 DNA sequence: TGCGCCAGCAGCCAAGACCGGGGGTTTGGAAAACTGTTTTTT. Translation gives CASSQDRGFGKLFF.

This clone has more than one count but fewer than ten. V and J are TRBV19 and TRBJ1-6; D is unresolved. This CDR3 contains 13 residues. V was pared by 6 bases and J by 7 bases, with 10 bases between. In germline, CDR1 is LNHDA, CDR2 SQIVND (reference sequence). As DNA, the CDR3 is TGTGCCAGTAGACCCTTCGGGAATTCACCCCTCCACTTT. Protein sequence: CASRPFGNSPLHF.

The rearrangement links TRBV18 to TRBJ2-5, with TRBD2 as a possible D gene (6 bases). The J call is doubtful: the DNA matches TRBJ2-7 better. Germline V lookup: CDR1 KGHSH, CDR2 LQKENI. The CDR3 is 17 amino acids. The CDR3: CASSPRSPGLSAHEQYF. CDR3 in DNA: TGTGCCAGCTCACCAAGGAGCCCGGGACTTAGCGCCCACGAGCAGTACTTC.

The chain carries TRBV7-2 and TRBJ2-1; 11 bases line up with TRBD2. Germline CDR1 SGHTA, CDR2 FQGNSA. The CDR3 has 15 residues. J lost 7 bases, V lost 3 bases, and 5 bases had no gene match. The CDR3 bases are TGTGCCAGCAGCTTGACTAGCGGGATAGGGAATGAGCAGTTCTTC. Protein sequence: CASSLTSGIGNEQFF.

DNA of the CDR3: TGTGCCAGCAGCTTAGTGGGGACTAGCGGGAGCTACGAGCAGTACTTC. This encodes CASSLVGTSGSYEQYF. The chain carries TRBV7-2 and TRBJ2-7, with 14 bases identical to TRBD2. The CDR3 has 16 residues. Germline V gene data show CDR1 as SGHTA and CDR2 as FQGNSA. The J segment lost 3 bases and the V segment lost 1 base, leaving 2 bases of the junction unmatched.

The rearrangement joins TRBV6-5 to TRBJ1-2; 7 bases match TRBD1. Per germline, CDR1 MNHEY and CDR2 SVGAGI. CDR3 length: 13 residues. The V segment lost 10 bases and the J segment 4 bases; nucleotides outside the gene matches: 9. CDR3: CATSAQGIYGYTF. CDR3 in DNA: TGTGCCACCTCTGCACAGGGGATCTATGGCTACACCTTC.

The chain carries TRBV7-9 and TRBJ2-3, with D possibly matching TRBD2 (5 bases). The V gene's germline CDR1 is SEHNR and CDR2 FQNEAQ (reference sequence). This CDR3 has 14 residues. The ends were cut back, 5 bases at V and 2 bases at J, with 11 bases in the middle. The CDR3 sequence: CASSPTRDTDTQYF. For the CDR3, the DNA is TGTGCCAGCAGCCCAACTAGGGACACAGATACGCAGTATTTT.

The chain combines TRBV19 with TRBJ2-1; no definite D call. V was trimmed by 7 bases and J by 1 base, leaving 23 bases between them. Germline lookup yields CDR1 LNHDA and CDR2 SQIVND (reference sequence). The CDR3 is 18 residues long. CDR3: CASIESGFAQHSYNEQFF. The CDR3 DNA reads TGTGCCAGTATAGAGTCAGGCTTCGCCCAACATTCCTACAATGAGCAGTTCTTC.

The chain combines TRBV4-1 with TRBJ2-3, with no clear D. The germline V and J ends were trimmed by 3 bases and 1 base, with 11 bases remaining between them. CDR3 length: 15 amino acids. Per germline, CDR1 MGHRA and CDR2 YSYEKL. The chain's CDR3 is CASSHRVVRTDTQYF. The CDR3 DNA is TGCGCCAGCAGCCACCGAGTGGTCCGCACAGATACGCAGTATTTT.

Comment on this clone: The same CDR3 is also encoded by other DNA sequences in this sample. J is TRBJ2-7 and V is TRBV27, with 9 positions matching TRBD1. Germline trimming cut 4 bases from V and 2 bases from J; bases unmatched to any gene: 3. CDR1 is MNHEY, CDR2 SMNVEV, per germline (reference sequence). The length of the CDR3 is 14 residues. DNA for the CDR3: TGTGCCAGCAGTTACGGGACAGGGACCTACGAGCAGTACTTC. This sequence encodes CASSYGTGTYEQYF.

The chain employs TRBV25-1 and TRBJ2-2, with D perhaps TRBD1 (5 bases). The V end lost 7 bases, the J end lost 7 bases, and 13 bases lay between the germline ends. Germline V gives CDR1 MGHDK, CDR2 SYGVNS. The CDR3 is 13 amino acids. The CDR3 sequence is CASNVRVGGELFF. The CDR3 DNA follows: TGTGCCAGCAATGTCAGGGTTGGCGGGGAGCTGTTTTTT.

The V and J genes are TRBV11-2 and TRBJ2-7; 14 bases fit TRBD2. The CDR3 contains 16 residues. CDR1 and CDR2 from the germline V gene are SGHAT and FQNNGV. V trimming: 4 bases; J trimming: 4 bases; junction bases outside the gene matches: 6. CDR3 region: CASSSGLAGVGYEQYF. CDR3 sequence (DNA): TGTGCCAGCAGCTCGGGACTAGCGGGAGTCGGGTACGAGCAGTACTTC.

The CDR3 sequence: CASSLAAGGPYETQYF. The DNA for the CDR3 is TGTGCCAGCAGCTTGGCCGCAGGGGGGCCGTACGAGACCCAGTACTTC. V and J are TRBV5-5 and TRBJ2-5, with D perhaps matching TRBD1 (7 bases). V was pared by 0 bases and J by 5 bases, with 17 bases between. Germline V lookup: CDR1 SGHKS, CDR2 YYEKEE (reference sequence). The CDR3 has 16 amino acids. The whole variable domain, remainder taken from reference TRBV5-5 and TRBJ2-5, is DAGVTQSPTHLIKTRGQQVTLRCSPISGHKSVSWYQQVLGQGPQFIFQYYEKEERGRGNFPDRFSARQFPNYSSELNVNALLLGDSALYLCASSLAAGGPYETQYFGPGTRLLVL.

This clone was observed a handful of times. The chain recombines TRBV5-6 with TRBJ2-7; the match to TRBD1 covers 10 bases. V was clipped by 4 bases and J by 6 bases; unmatched bases: 7. The CDR3 length is 14 residues. CDR1 is SGHDT and CDR2 is YYEEEE in the germline V gene. CDR3 protein: CASSARQGAGEQYF. For the CDR3, the DNA is TGTGCCAGCAGCGCCCGACAGGGGGCAGGCGAGCAGTACTTC.

This chain links TRBV7-8 with TRBJ2-5, with 8 positions matching TRBD1. CDR3 length: 16 amino acids. The germline CDR1 and CDR2 sequences are SGHVS and FQNEAQ. After removal of 5 bases from V and 5 bases from J, the junction contained 13 bases not matched to a gene. The CDR3 DNA follows: TGTGCCAGCAGCCTCACCGCCCGGACAGGGAAGGAGACCCAGTACTTC. This codes for CASSLTARTGKETQYF.

V and J are TRBV6-1 and TRBJ2-1; D remains unclear. Germline lookup yields CDR1 MNHNS and CDR2 SASEGT. V was clipped by 5 bases and J by 9 bases, with 17 bases between them. The CDR3 sequence is 14 residues long. The CDR3 reads CASSFFGEFREQFF. In nucleotides, the CDR3 is TGTGCCAGCAGTTTCTTCGGTGAGTTTCGTGAGCAGTTCTTC.

The rearrangement uses TRBV27 and TRBJ1-1; no reliable D call. The CDR3 spans 15 residues. From germline, CDR1 is MNHEY and CDR2 SMNVEV (reference sequence). With 6 bases removed from V and 10 bases from J, the gap between germline ends came to 24 bases. CDR3 DNA sequence: TGTGCCAGCAGCTTGTCCAGCTTTAACGGAGGTGTAGCTTTCTTT. Encoded protein: CASSLSSFNGGVAFF.

This clone has a handful of counts. The rearrangement uses TRBV5-7 and TRBJ2-5; D unclear. TRBV5-7 is identified as an open reading frame with a role that is uncertain. Trimming cost V 0 bases and J 1 base, with 10 bases left between them. There are 15 residues in the CDR3. This CDR3 is CASSLALKAQETQYF. Written as DNA, the CDR3 is TGTGCCAGCAGCTTGGCTCTGAAAGCCCAAGAGACCCAGTACTTC.

This clone is medium-sized by share. The rearrangement uses TRBV6-1 and TRBJ2-5; 12 bases align to TRBD2. Germline lookup yields CDR1 MNHNS and CDR2 SASEGT. V shed 2 bases, J shed 3 bases, and the junction held 1 base outside the gene matches. This CDR3 is built from 15 residues. CDR3 residues: CASSELAGGEETQYF. The CDR3, as DNA: TGTGCCAGCAGTGAACTAGCGGGAGGGGAAGAGACCCAGTACTTC.

The chain carries TRBV7-2 and TRBJ1-2; TRBD1 is a possible D gene (5 bases). There are 14 residues in the CDR3. Germline V gene sequence: CDR1 SGHTA, CDR2 FQGNSA. Trimming removed 1 base at V and 4 bases at J, with 10 bases between. The CDR3 DNA reads TGTGCCAGCAGCTTAGGGCAGGGAGGCTATGGCTACACCTTC. Protein product: CASSLGQGGYGYTF.

The DNA of the CDR3 is TGTGCCATCGGGGCCAACCAACCCCTCCACTTT. As protein: CAIGANQPLHF. The rearrangement joins TRBV10-3 to TRBJ1-6; D possibly corresponds to TRBD1 (5 bases). The germline V gene encodes CDR1 ENHRY and CDR2 SYGVKD. Deletions cut 8 bases from V and 12 bases from J, with 11 bases between. This CDR3 is built from 11 residues.

CDR3 residues: CASSLEPGPGDEQFF. The CDR3 DNA sequence: TGTGCCAGCAGCTTGGAACCCGGCCCAGGTGATGAGCAGTTCTTC. The rearrangement joins TRBV5-4 to TRBJ2-1; no firm D call. The CDR3 is made up of 15 amino acids. Deletions cut 0 bases from V and 8 bases from J, with 15 bases between. Germline-derived CDR1 and CDR2 are SGHNT and YYREEE (reference sequence).